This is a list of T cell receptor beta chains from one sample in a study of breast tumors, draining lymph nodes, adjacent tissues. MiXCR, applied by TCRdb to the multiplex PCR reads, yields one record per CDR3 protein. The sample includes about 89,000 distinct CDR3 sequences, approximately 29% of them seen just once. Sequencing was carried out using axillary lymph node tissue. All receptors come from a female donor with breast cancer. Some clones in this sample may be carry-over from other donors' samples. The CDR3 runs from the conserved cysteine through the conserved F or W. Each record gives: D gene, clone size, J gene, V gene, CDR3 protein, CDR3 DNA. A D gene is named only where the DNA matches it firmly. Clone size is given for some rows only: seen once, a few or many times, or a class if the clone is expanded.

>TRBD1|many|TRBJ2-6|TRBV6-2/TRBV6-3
CASTTLLGGDGANVLTF
TGTGCCAGCACCACTCTTCTAGGGGGCGATGGGGCCAACGTCCTGACTTTC
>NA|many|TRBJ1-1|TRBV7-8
CASSRETVEAFF
TGTGCCAGCAGCCGGGAAACAGTGGAAGCTTTCTTT
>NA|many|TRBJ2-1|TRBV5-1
CASSLESGYGYNEQFF
TGCGCCAGCAGCTTGGAGTCCGGGTATGGATACAATGAGCAGTTCTTC
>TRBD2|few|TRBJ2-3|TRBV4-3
CASSPSGSGDTQYF
TGCGCCAGCAGCCCTAGCGGGTCCGGGGATACGCAGTATTTT
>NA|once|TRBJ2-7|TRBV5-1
CASSRDGAYDQCF
TGCGCCAGCAGCCGGGACGGAGCCTACGACCAGTGCTTC
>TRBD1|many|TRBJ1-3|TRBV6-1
CASSQGVNTIYF
TGTGCCAGCAGCCAGGGGGTCAACACCATATATTTT
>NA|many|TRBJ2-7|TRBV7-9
CASSLAGGYDEQYF
TGTGCCAGCAGCTTAGCAGGGGGGTACGACGAGCAGTACTTC
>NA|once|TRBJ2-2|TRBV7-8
CASTLGVVANTGELFF
TGTGCCAGCACCCTAGGGGTAGTGGCGAACACCGGGGAGCTGTTTTTT
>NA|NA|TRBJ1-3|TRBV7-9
CASNLDPHAGNTIYF
TGTGCCAGCAACTTGGATCCCCACGCTGGAAACACCATATATTTT
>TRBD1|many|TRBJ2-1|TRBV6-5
CASSYLGQGRAREQFF
TGTGCCAGCAGTTACTTGGGACAGGGGAGAGCCCGTGAGCAGTTCTTC
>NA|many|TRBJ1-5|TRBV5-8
CASSRRHLDLNQPQHF
TGTGCCAGCAGTCGAAGACACCTAGACCTCAATCAGCCCCAGCATTTT
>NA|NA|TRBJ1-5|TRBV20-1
CSAVSQRGRNQLQHF
TGCAGTGCCGTTTCTCAGAGGGGCCGCAATCAGCTCCAGCATTTT
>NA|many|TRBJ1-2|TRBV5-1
CASSLAVGPGYTF
TGCGCCAGCAGCTTGGCCGTAGGGCCCGGCTACACCTTC
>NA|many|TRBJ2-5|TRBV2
CASSDSIQETQYF
TGTGCCAGCAGTGACTCGATTCAGGAGACCCAGTACTTC
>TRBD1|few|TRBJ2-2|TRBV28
CASLGTGQWNTGELFF
TGTGCCAGCCTTGGGACAGGGCAATGGAACACCGGGGAGCTGTTTTTT
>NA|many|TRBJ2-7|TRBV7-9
CASSSTSISDEQYF
TGTGCCAGCAGCTCAACTTCCATCTCCGACGAGCAGTACTTC
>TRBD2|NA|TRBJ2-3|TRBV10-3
CAISGPINPAGGVTDTQYF
TGTGCCATCAGTGGCCCTATAAATCCTGCGGGAGGGGTCACAGATACGCAGTATTTT
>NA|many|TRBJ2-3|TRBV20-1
CSARAIQGVTTQYF
TGCAGTGCTAGAGCAATTCAGGGAGTCACTACGCAGTATTTT
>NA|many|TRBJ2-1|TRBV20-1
CSALSRRNEQFF
TGCAGTGCTCTTTCCCGGCGCAATGAGCAGTTCTTC
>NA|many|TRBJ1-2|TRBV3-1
CASGNRDLGTDGYTF
TGTGCCAGCGGAAACAGGGATCTGGGTACTGATGGCTACACCTTC
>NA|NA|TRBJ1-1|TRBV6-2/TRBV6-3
CASSYSRSTSFGLF
TGTGCCAGCAGTTACTCGAGGAGTACAAGCTTCGGGCTCTTT
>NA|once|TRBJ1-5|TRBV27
CASSINSRGIRNQPQHF
TGTGCCAGCAGTATTAATAGCAGGGGTATACGCAATCAGCCCCAGCATTTT
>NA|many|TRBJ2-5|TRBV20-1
CSASGQETQYF
TGCAGTGCTAGCGGCCAAGAGACCCAGTACTTC
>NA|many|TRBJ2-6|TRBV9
CASSVALRGTGANVLTF
TGTGCCAGCAGCGTGGCCCTCCGAGGGACTGGGGCCAACGTCCTGACTTTC
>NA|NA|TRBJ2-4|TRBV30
CAWSVRRQLLAKNIQYF
TGTGCCTGGAGTGTACGTCGACAGCTGCTAGCCAAAAACATTCAGTACTTC
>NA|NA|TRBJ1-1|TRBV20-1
CSARRQTMNTEAFF
TGCAGTGCTAGGAGACAGACCATGAACACTGAAGCTTTCTTT
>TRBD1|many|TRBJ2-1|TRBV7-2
CASSSTGGGYNEQFF
TGTGCCAGCAGCTCGACAGGGGGGGGCTACAATGAGCAGTTCTTC
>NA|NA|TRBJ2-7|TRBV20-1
CSAPGRYYEQYF
TGCAGTGCTCCGGGAAGATACTACGAGCAGTACTTC
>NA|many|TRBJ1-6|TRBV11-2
CASSLALPGQTRRNNSPLHF
TGTGCCAGCAGCTTAGCCCTCCCTGGACAGACACGGCGGAATAATTCACCCCTCCACTTT
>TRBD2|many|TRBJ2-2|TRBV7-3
CASSLGTSGNEELFF
TGTGCCAGCAGCTTAGGGACTAGCGGGAATGAGGAGCTGTTTTTT
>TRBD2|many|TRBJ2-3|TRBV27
CASSASSGRDTQYF
TGTGCCAGCAGTGCATCTAGCGGGAGAGATACGCAGTATTTT
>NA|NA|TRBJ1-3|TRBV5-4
CASTTANSGNTVYF
TGTGCCAGCACCACAGCTAACTCTGGAAACACCGTATATTTT
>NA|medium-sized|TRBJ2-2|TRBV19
CASKPPGMNTGELFF
TGTGCCAGTAAGCCCCCAGGGATGAACACCGGGGAGCTGTTTTTT
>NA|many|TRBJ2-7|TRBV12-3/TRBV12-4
CASSFGPHEQYF
TGTGCCAGCAGTTTCGGCCCCCACGAGCAGTACTTC
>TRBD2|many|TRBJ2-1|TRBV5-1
CASSFLAGQPNEQFF
TGCGCCAGCAGCTTTCTAGCGGGCCAGCCTAATGAGCAGTTCTTC
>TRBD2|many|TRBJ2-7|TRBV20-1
CSAEREITYEQYF
TGCAGTGCTGAGCGGGAGATCACCTACGAGCAGTACTTC
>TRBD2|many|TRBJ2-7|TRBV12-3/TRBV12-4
CASSLTGGSEQYF
TGTGCCAGCAGTTTGACGGGCGGGAGCGAGCAGTACTTC
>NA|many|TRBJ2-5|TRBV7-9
CASTSLGFEETQYF
TGTGCCAGCACCAGTCTAGGGTTCGAAGAGACCCAGTACTTC
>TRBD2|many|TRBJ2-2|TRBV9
CASSVTGTSGGELFF
TGTGCCAGCAGCGTAACCGGGACTAGCGGCGGGGAGCTGTTTTTT